The clone carrying this T cell receptor (beta chain) was counted only a few times. This sample also contains other DNA sequences that code for the same CDR3. As the sequencing template, cDNA was produced by extracting RNA and reverse transcribing it. Method: immunoSEQ multiplex PCR; TCRdb's copy keeps in-frame clones and lacks some. Among some 200,000 clones listed, roughly 64% were seen once. The CDR3 is 15 amino acids. Germline assignment: CDR1 SGHTA and CDR2 FQGTGA. Losses at the gene ends were 5 bases for V and 4 bases for J; bases not matched to a gene: 6. This entry is derived from a study of CD8+ T cells in alopecia areata. Treatment here: oral pan-JAK inhibitor, 5-10 mg twice daily.

This specimen was CD4+ T cells sorted from blood, taken at week 24, from a patient treated with tofacitinib. The J gene is TRBJ2-3, the V gene TRBV7-3; 10 bases align to TRBD2. The receptor's source is a human donor with alopecia areata. The CDR3 DNA reads TGTGCCAGCAGCCTGGGACTAGCGAGCCCAGATACGCAGTATTTT. Protein product: CASSLGLASPDTQYF.